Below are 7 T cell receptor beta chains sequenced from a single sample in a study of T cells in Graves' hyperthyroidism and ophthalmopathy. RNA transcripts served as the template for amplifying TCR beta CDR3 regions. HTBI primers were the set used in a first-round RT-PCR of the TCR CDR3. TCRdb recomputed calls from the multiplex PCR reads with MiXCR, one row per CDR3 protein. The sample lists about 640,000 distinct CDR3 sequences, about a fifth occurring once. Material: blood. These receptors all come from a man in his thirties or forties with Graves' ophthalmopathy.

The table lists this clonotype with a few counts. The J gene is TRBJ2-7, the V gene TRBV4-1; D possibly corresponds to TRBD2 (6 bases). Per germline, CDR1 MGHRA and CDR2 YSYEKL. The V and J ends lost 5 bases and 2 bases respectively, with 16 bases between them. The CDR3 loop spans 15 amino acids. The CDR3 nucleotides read TGCGCCAGCAGCAACCAACCGGAGGGTACCTACGAGCAGTACTTC. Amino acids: CASSNQPEGTYEQYF.

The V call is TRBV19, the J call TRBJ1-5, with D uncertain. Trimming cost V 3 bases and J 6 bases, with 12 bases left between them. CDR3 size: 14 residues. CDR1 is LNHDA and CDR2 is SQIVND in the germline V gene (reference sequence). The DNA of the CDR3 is TGTGCCAGTAGTATCGGGTTAACGGTTCAGCCCCAGCATTTT. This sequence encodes CASSIGLTVQPQHF.

The CDR3 bases are TGCGCCAGCCTTAGCGGAACGTCCTACGAGCAGTACTTC. This encodes CASLSGTSYEQYF. The chain employs TRBV10-2 and TRBJ2-7; a possible D gene is TRBD2 (6 bases). The ends were cut back, 8 bases at V and 1 base at J, with 12 bases in the middle. The CDR3 has 13 residues. The germline V gene has CDR1 WSHSY and CDR2 SAAADI.

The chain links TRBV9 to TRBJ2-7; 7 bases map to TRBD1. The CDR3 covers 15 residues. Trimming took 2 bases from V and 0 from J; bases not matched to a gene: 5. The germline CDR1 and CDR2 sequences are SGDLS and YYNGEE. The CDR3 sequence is CASSVRDSTSYEQYF. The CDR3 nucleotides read TGTGCCAGCAGCGTGAGGGACAGCACCTCCTACGAGCAGTACTTC.

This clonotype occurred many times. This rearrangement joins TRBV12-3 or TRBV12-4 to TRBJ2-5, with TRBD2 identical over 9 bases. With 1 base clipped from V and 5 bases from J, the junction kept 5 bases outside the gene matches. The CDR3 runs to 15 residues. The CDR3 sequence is CASSLGGRARETQYF. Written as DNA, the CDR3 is TGTGCCAGCAGTTTAGGCGGGAGGGCCAGGGAGACCCAGTACTTC.

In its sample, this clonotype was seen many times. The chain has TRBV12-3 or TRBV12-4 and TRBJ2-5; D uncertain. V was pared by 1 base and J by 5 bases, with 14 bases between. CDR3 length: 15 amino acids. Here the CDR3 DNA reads TGTGCCAGCAGTTTAGTGCTGGCAGCCCAGGAGACCCAGTACTTC. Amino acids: CASSLVLAAQETQYF.

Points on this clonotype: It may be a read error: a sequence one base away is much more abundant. CDR3 amino acids: CSAYHSACDEQYF. The DNA of the CDR3 is TGCAGTGCCTACCACAGTGCGTGCGACGAGCAGTACTTC. The rearrangement joins TRBV20-1 to TRBJ2-7; D is undetermined. Germline V gene lookup returns CDR1 DFQATT and CDR2 SNEGSKA (reference sequence). Trimming took 6 bases from V and 5 from J, leaving 17 bases between them. The CDR3 covers 13 residues.